This T cell receptor (beta chain) was sequenced in a study of T cells expressing NK-cell markers. Study-wide context: It was sorted CD3+CD56+NKG2C+, CD3+CD56+NKG2C- and CD3+CD56-NKG2C+ T cells that supplied the TCR beta repertoires. Study-wide findings and caveats: Dominant NKG2C+ clonotypes made up about 1.0-7.5% of CD8+ T cells in several donors. Nothing established the HCMV specificity of expanded NKG2C+ T cell clones.

Regarding this clonotype: Antigen: not known.

This CDR3 comprises 17 residues. Germline V CDR1 and CDR2: MGHRA, YSYEKL. With UMIs, 5'RACE template switching was used to make TCR beta cDNA. From the 5' RACE reads, TCRdb lists one entry per CDR3 protein and no DNA. The ten top clones account for roughly 1.4%, within a sample of about 460,000 distinct CDR3 sequences. This receptor was taken from a woman between 45 and 60 years old in good health. V gene TRBV4-1 combines with J gene TRBJ2-5; as DNA is missing, the TRBD2 call by TCRdb cannot be tested. The sequenced sample was blood T cells: a sorted CD56 or NKG2C T cell subset, CD4+ or CD8+ T cells, or bulk PBMC T cells (not recorded which). The chain's CDR3 is CASSQVRLAGLWETQYF.